These T cell receptor beta chains were read from a single sample in a study of cytomegalovirus exposure and HLA in healthy donors. The method was immunoSEQ multiplex PCR; TCRdb's version includes in-frame clones alone and lacks a portion of them. Here the sample spans roughly 100,000 clones, around four fifths being singletons. Sequencing was performed on PBMCs. All receptors derive from a woman aged 40 to 50 in good health and CMV-seronegative. Each CDR3 is given with its conserved first and last residue. A D gene is named only where the DNA matches it firmly. The size field is filled for only some rows; it gives once, few, many or a size class.

J	V	D	size	length	DNA	CDR3
TRBJ2-6	TRBV18	TRBD1	.	17	TGTGCCAGCTCACCGAAACTACAGGGGGCGGGGGCCAACGTCCTGACTTTC	CASSPKLQGAGANVLTF
TRBJ1-1	TRBV5-4	TRBD1	.	14	TGTGCCAGTCGTGAAGGGGGCAGTGTCACTGAAGCTTTCTTT	CASREGGSVTEAFF
TRBJ2-7	TRBV4-3	.	.	16	TGCGCCAGCAGCCAAGAACCCGCCGGAGGGGCCGGCGAGCAGTACTTC	CASSQEPAGGAGEQYF
TRBJ1-5	TRBV2	TRBD1	.	15	TGTGCCAGCAGTTTAACAGGGGGCAGCTCTCAGCCCCAGCATTTT	CASSLTGGSSQPQHF
TRBJ2-7	TRBV2	.	.	12	TGTGCCAGCAGGGACAATGTGGGGGAGCAGTACTTC	CASRDNVGEQYF
TRBJ1-6	TRBV10-3	TRBD1	.	14	TGTGCCATCAATCCGGGACAGGGTAATTCACCCCTCCACTTT	CAINPGQGNSPLHF
TRBJ2-7	TRBV6-1	.	.	12	TGTGCCAGCAGGACGACAGTTTACGAGCAGTACTTC	CASRTTVYEQYF
TRBJ2-7	TRBV27	TRBD2	.	16	TGTGCCAGCAGTCCCATGCCCGGGACTAGCCTCTACGAGCAGTACTTC	CASSPMPGTSLYEQYF
TRBJ1-2	TRBV15	.	.	15	TGTGCCACCAGCAGAGACGGAGATTCGAACTATGGCTACACCTTC	CATSRDGDSNYGYTF
TRBJ1-5	TRBV6-1	.	.	14	TGTGCCAGTACCGGGAAAAGACCCAATCAGCCCCAGCATTTT	CASTGKRPNQPQHF
TRBJ1-1	TRBV9	TRBD1	.	15	TGTGCCAGCAGCGGACAGGGGGCCGAGAAAGGGGAAGCTTTCTTT	CASSGQGAEKGEAFF
TRBJ2-5	TRBV7-3	TRBD1	.	15	TGTGCCAGCAGCCCGTACGGGACAGAACAAGAGACCCAGTACTTC	CASSPYGTEQETQYF
TRBJ2-2	TRBV28	.	.	14	TGTGCCAGCAGTTTCTCAGGGAACACCGGGGAGCTGTTTTTT	CASSFSGNTGELFF
TRBJ2-7	TRBV30	.	.	11	TGTGCCTGGGGACAGACCTACGAGCAGTACTTC	CAWGQTYEQYF
TRBJ2-7	TRBV19	.	once	14	TGTGCCAGTAGTCCCTATGACATGACCTACGAGCAGTACTTC	CASSPYDMTYEQYF
TRBJ1-4	TRBV6-1	.	.	15	TGTGCCAGCAGTGTCCTCTGGCCAACTAATGAAAAACTGTTTTTT	CASSVLWPTNEKLFF
TRBJ2-1	TRBV10-3	.	.	11	TGTGCCATCAGGGGGCACAATGAGCAGTTCTTC	CAIRGHNEQFF
TRBJ1-1	TRBV5-1	.	.	14	TGCGCCAGCAGCTTAGAACTTCGGAACACTGAAGCTTTCTTT	CASSLELRNTEAFF
TRBJ2-1	TRBV14	TRBD1	.	15	TGTGCCAGCAGCCAAGAGAGGACAGGGGTCGATGAGCAGTTCTTC	CASSQERTGVDEQFF
TRBJ1-4	TRBV6-1	.	.	13	TGTGCCAGCAGCAGCGACAGGTTTGAAAAACTGTTTTTT	CASSSDRFEKLFF
TRBJ2-7	TRBV11-2	.	.	16	TGTGCCAGCTCGACTTCCTTTAGCGGCGTCGCCTACGAGCAGTACTTC	CASSTSFSGVAYEQYF
TRBJ2-3	TRBV25-1	TRBD1	.	14	TGTGCCAGCAGTGGAGGGGGCTGGAGAGATACGCAGTATTTT	CASSGGGWRDTQYF
TRBJ2-4	TRBV7-9	.	.	14	TGTGCCAGCAGCTTTTCGGCGGACAGTCACATTCAGTACTTC	CASSFSADSHIQYF
TRBJ2-7	TRBV7-2	TRBD2	.	17	TGTGCCAGCAGCCAAACCCCTCTAGCGGGGGGGCCTCGCGAGCAGTACTTC	CASSQTPLAGGPREQYF
TRBJ2-5	TRBV15	.	.	16	TGTGCCACCAGCAGAGAAAAGGTCGGGGGCCAAGAGACCCAGTACTTC	CATSREKVGGQETQYF
TRBJ2-3	TRBV6-5	.	.	16	TGTGCCAGCAGTTACGGGGGGGCGAAGGGCACAGATACGCAGTATTTT	CASSYGGAKGTDTQYF
TRBJ2-1	TRBV29-1	.	.	13	TGCAGCGTTGGTGGTCCAGGGAACGATGAGCAGTTCTTC	CSVGGPGNDEQFF